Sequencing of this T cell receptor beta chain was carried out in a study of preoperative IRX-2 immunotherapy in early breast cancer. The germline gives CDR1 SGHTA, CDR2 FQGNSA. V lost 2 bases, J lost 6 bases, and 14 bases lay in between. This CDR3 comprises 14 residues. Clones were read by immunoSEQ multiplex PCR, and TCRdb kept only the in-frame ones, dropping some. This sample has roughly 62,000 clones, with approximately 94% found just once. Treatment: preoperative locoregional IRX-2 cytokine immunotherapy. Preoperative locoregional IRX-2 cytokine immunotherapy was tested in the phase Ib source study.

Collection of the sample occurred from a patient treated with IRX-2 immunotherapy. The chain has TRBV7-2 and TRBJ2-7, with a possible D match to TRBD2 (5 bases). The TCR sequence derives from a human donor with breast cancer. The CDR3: CASSLTGRKPEQYF. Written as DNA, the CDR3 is TGTGCCAGCAGCTTAACGGGGAGAAAGCCCGAGCAGTACTTC.